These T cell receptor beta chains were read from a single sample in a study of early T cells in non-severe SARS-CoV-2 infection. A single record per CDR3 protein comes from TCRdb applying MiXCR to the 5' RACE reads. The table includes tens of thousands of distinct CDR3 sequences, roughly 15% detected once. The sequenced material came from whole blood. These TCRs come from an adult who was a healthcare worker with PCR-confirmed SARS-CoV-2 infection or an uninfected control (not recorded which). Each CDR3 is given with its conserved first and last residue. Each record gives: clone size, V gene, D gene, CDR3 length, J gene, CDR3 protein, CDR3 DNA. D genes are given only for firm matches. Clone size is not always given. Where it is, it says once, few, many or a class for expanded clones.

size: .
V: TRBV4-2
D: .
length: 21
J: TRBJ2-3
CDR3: CASSRYPGRGVLASEADTQYF
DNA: TGTGCCAGCAGCCGCTACCCCGGGAGAGGGGTATTAGCGAGTGAGGCAGATACGCAGTATTTT

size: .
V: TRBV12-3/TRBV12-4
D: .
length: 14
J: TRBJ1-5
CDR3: CASSNQGRNQPQHF
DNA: TGTGCCAGTAGTAATCAGGGAAGGAATCAGCCCCAGCATTTT

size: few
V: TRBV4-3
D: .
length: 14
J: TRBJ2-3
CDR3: CASSQVLNTDTQYF
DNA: TGCGCCAGCAGCCAAGTACTTAACACAGATACGCAGTATTTT

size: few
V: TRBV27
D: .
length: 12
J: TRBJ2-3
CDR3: CASRLVTDTQYF
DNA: TGTGCCAGTAGACTAGTGACAGATACGCAGTATTTT

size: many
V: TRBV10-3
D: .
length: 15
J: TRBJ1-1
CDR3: CAIKGDRGVSTEAFF
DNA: TGTGCCATTAAAGGGGACCGTGGGGTAAGCACTGAAGCTTTCTTT

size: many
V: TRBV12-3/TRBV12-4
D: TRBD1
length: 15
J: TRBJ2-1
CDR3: CASSRQGVAYNEQFF
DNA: TGTGCCAGCAGTAGACAGGGGGTAGCCTACAATGAGCAGTTCTTC

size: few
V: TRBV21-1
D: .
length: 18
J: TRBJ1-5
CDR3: CASSPLRLTTASNQPQHF
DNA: TGTGCCAGCAGCCCTCTGAGGCTGACAACTGCTAGCAATCAGCCCCAGCATTTT

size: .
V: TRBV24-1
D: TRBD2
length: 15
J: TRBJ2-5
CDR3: CATSAGGRSQETQYF
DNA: TGTGCCACCAGTGCGGGGGGAAGGAGTCAAGAGACCCAGTACTTC

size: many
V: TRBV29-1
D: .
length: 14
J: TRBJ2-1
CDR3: CSVKLGGLYNEQFF
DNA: TGCAGCGTCAAGTTGGGGGGCCTCTACAATGAGCAGTTCTTC

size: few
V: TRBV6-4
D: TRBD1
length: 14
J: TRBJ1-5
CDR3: CASSEGQGHQPQHF
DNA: TGTGCCAGCAGTGAGGGACAGGGGCATCAGCCCCAGCATTTT

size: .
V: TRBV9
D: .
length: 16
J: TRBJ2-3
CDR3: CASSAQSAYNTDTQYF
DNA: TGTGCCAGCAGCGCCCAAAGCGCCTACAACACAGATACGCAGTATTTT

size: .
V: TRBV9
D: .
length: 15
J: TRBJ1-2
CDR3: CASNNLQRPYYGYTF
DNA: TGTGCCAGCAACAACTTACAACGCCCGTACTATGGCTACACCTTC

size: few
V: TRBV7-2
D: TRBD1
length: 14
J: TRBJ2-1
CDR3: CASTSDRGRNEQFF
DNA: TGTGCCAGCACATCGGACAGGGGAAGGAATGAGCAGTTCTTC

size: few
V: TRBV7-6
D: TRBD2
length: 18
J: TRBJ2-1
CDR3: CASSLAGASGGSYNEQFF
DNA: TGTGCCAGCAGCTTAGCCGGGGCTAGCGGGGGCTCCTACAATGAGCAGTTCTTC

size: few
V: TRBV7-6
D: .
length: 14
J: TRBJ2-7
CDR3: CASSPGTLSYEQYF
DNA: TGTGCCAGCAGCCCCGGGACACTTTCCTACGAGCAGTACTTC

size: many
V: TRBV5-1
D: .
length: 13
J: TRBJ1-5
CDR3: CASSSYSNQPQHF
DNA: TGCGCCAGCAGCTCTTATAGCAATCAGCCCCAGCATTTT

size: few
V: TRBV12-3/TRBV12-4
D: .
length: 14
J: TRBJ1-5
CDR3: CASSLTRGNQPQHF
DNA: TGTGCCAGCAGTTTAACCAGGGGCAATCAGCCCCAGCATTTT

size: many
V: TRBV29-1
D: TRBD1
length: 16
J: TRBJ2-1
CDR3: CSVEDADRVTYNEQFF
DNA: TGCAGCGTTGAAGATGCGGACAGGGTGACCTACAATGAGCAGTTCTTC

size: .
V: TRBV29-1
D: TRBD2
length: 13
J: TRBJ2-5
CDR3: CSVETSGASTQYF
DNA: TGCAGCGTTGAAACCAGCGGGGCTTCGACCCAGTACTTC

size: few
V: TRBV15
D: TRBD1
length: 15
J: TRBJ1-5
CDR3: CATSLQGFEEAPQHF
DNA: TGTGCCACCAGCTTACAGGGGTTTGAGGAGGCGCCCCAGCATTTT

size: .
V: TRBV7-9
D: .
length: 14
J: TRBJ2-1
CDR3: CASSLASRANEQFF
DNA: TGTGCCAGCAGCTTAGCTTCCAGGGCCAATGAGCAGTTCTTC

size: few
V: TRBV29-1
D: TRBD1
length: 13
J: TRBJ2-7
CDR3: CSVVAGQGYEQYF
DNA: TGCAGCGTCGTCGCGGGACAGGGATACGAGCAGTACTTC

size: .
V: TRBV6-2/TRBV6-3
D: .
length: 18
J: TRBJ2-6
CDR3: CASSSSISGSSGANVLTF
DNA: TGTGCCAGCAGCTCCTCGATTAGCGGAAGCTCTGGGGCCAACGTCCTGACTTTC

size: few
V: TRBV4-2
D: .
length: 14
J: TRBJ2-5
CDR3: CASSQDPGGETQYF
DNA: TGTGCCAGCAGCCAAGATCCTGGGGGCGAGACCCAGTACTTC

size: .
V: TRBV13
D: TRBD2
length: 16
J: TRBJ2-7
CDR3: CASSSPSSGRVYEQYF
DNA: TGTGCCAGCAGCTCCCCGAGTAGCGGGAGGGTTTACGAGCAGTACTTC

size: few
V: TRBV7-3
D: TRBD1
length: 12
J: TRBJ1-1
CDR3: CASSHGTGEAFF
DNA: TGTGCCAGCAGCCACGGGACAGGGGAAGCTTTCTTT

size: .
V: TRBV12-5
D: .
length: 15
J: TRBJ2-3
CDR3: CASGLARGDTDTQYF
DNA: TGTGCTAGTGGTTTGGCCCGTGGGGACACAGATACGCAGTATTTT

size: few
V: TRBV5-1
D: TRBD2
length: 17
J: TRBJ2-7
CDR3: CASSLGLAGASSYEQYF
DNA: TGCGCCAGCAGCTTGGGACTAGCGGGGGCGAGCTCCTACGAGCAGTACTTC

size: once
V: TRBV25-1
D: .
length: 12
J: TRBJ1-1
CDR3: CASSTGQSMDFF
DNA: TGTGCCAGCAGTACTGGACAGTCGATGGATTTCTTT

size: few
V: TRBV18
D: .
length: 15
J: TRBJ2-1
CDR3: CASSPLGTTYNEQFF
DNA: TGTGCCAGCTCACCACTTGGAACCACCTACAATGAGCAGTTCTTC

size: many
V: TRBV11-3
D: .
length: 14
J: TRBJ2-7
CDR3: CASTGSSFSYEQYF
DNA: TGTGCCAGCACTGGTTCGAGCTTCTCCTACGAGCAGTACTTC

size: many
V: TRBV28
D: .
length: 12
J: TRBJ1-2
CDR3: CASTNRRYGYTF
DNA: TGTGCCAGCACCAACAGGCGCTATGGCTACACCTTC

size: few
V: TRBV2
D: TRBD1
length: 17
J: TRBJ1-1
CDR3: CASSEEGQGALWTEAFF
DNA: TGTGCCAGCAGTGAAGAGGGACAGGGGGCGCTTTGGACTGAAGCTTTCTTT

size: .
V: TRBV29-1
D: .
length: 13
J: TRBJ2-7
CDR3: CSVPSRDVYEQYF
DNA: TGCAGCGTTCCATCCCGGGATGTTTACGAGCAGTACTTC

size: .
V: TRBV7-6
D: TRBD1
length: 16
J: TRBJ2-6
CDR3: CASSLRQGTGANVLTF
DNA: TGTGCCAGCAGCCTCAGACAGGGGACCGGGGCCAACGTCCTGACTTTC

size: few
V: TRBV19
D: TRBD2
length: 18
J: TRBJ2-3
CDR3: CASSILAGGPAGTDTQYF
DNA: TGTGCCAGTAGTATCCTAGCGGGGGGGCCGGCAGGCACAGATACGCAGTATTTT